A selection of T cell receptor beta chains follows, all from one sample in a study of blood T cell repertoires in COVID-19. Data came from immunoSEQ multiplex PCR; TCRdb stores just in-frame clones and leaves some out. The table lists approximately 58,000 clones, more than 80% of them singletons. Input material: peripheral blood. Receptors originate from a man aged 55 to 70 with COVID-19, enrolled during active disease. Both conserved end residues are part of each CDR3. D genes are given only for firm matches. Size is omitted from some rows. Given values are once, few, many or a class for expanded clones.

TRBV25-1	.	TRBJ2-2	few	TGTGCCAGCAGTGAATATGGAGCCGGGGAGCTGTTTTTT	CASSEYGAGELFF
TRBV6-6	.	TRBJ2-1	.	TGTGCCAGCTTTCGCAGGGGGGCGTACAATGAGCAGTTCTTC	CASFRRGAYNEQFF
TRBV2	.	TRBJ2-2	once	TGTGCCAGCAGTGCGGGTCAAGTCACCGGGGAGCTGTTTTTT	CASSAGQVTGELFF
TRBV15	TRBD1	TRBJ2-5	.	TGTGCCACCAGCAGAGATCTAGGGGGCGGAAGGGTCCAGTACTTC	CATSRDLGGGRVQYF
TRBV30	.	TRBJ1-3	.	TGTGCCTGGAGCGCGGGGGCAAGGAGCTCTGGAAACACCATATATTTT	CAWSAGARSSGNTIYF
TRBV27	.	TRBJ2-3	.	TGTGCCAGCAGTTTGGGTGGGGGGGCTGATACGCAGTATTTT	CASSLGGGADTQYF
TRBV18	.	TRBJ2-2	.	TGTGCCAGCTCACTGAAACAGGGTTATGGCGGGGAGCTGTTTTTT	CASSLKQGYGGELFF
TRBV7-9	.	TRBJ2-7	.	TGTGCCAGCATACAAGCTGGGGGGAGCTCCTACGAGCAGTACTTC	CASIQAGGSSYEQYF
TRBV7-8	.	TRBJ1-1	once	TGTGCCAGCAGCTTAGGGGTGCAGGCGTCCTTTGAAGCTTTCTTT	CASSLGVQASFEAFF
TRBV6-2/TRBV6-3	TRBD2	TRBJ2-1	.	TGTGCCAGCAGTTACTTATCCAGCGGGAGGTCGAATGAGCAGTTCTTC	CASSYLSSGRSNEQFF
TRBV7-2	TRBD1	TRBJ1-4	.	TGTGCCAGCAGCCAACAGACAGGGTTGGATGAAAAACTGTTTTTT	CASSQQTGLDEKLFF
TRBV7-6	.	TRBJ2-7	.	TGTGCCAGCAGCTTACAGGACAGTTTTTACGAGCAGTACTTC	CASSLQDSFYEQYF
TRBV5-5	.	TRBJ2-3	once	TGTGCCCGCCGCTGGGGTGGGGGGGGGCGGGCCCTCCCTGGGTATTTT	CARRWGGGGRALPGYF
TRBV5-1	.	TRBJ2-3	.	TGCGCCAGCAGTACGGCTAGCTTTGGAGATACGCAGTATTTT	CASSTASFGDTQYF
TRBV10-3	.	TRBJ1-1	.	TGTGCCATCAGTGGGGCCCGCACTGAAGCTTTCTTT	CAISGARTEAFF
TRBV11-3	TRBD2	TRBJ2-5	.	TGTGCCAGCAGCTTAGCACTAGCGGGAGGTAAAGAGACCCAGTACTTC	CASSLALAGGKETQYF
TRBV2	TRBD1	TRBJ2-2	once	TGTGCCAGCAGTGAGTGGGACAGGGCGACCGGGGAGCTGTTTTTT	CASSEWDRATGELFF
TRBV4-1	.	TRBJ1-2	.	TGCGCCAGCAGCCTGAGCCAAGGGGATGCAGTCTATGGCTACACCTTC	CASSLSQGDAVYGYTF
TRBV9	.	TRBJ1-4	once	TGTGCCAGCAGCGTAGTAGGGAGACGGGATGAAAAACTGTTTTTT	CASSVVGRRDEKLFF
TRBV19	.	TRBJ1-1	.	TGTGCCAGTAGTCTGAGAGGGCTGAACACTGAAGCTTTCTTT	CASSLRGLNTEAFF
TRBV14	.	TRBJ2-5	.	TGTGCCAGCAGCCAAGGGGGCCTTCTAGAGACCCAGTACTTC	CASSQGGLLETQYF
TRBV5-1	TRBD1	TRBJ1-2	.	TGCGCCAGCAGCCGGAGACAGGGGCCACTGACCTATGGCTACACCTTC	CASSRRQGPLTYGYTF
TRBV5-1	.	TRBJ1-1	.	TGCGCCAGCACCTTGGACCCCAACATGAACACTGAAGCTTTCTTT	CASTLDPNMNTEAFF